The present T cell receptor (beta chain) was sequenced within a study of blood T cell repertoires in COVID-19. Study background: Acute and convalescent COVID-19 samples came from the United States, Italy and Spain. The analysed material was cDNA or gDNA that came from T cells, B-cell-depleted T cells, or PBMCs.

Measured with immunoSEQ multiplex PCR; TCRdb has only the in-frame clones, and not every one. The sample lists about 390,000 clones, 80% to 90% occurring once. Cohorts were determined from participant-reported clinical history. Germline V lookup: CDR1 GTSNPN, CDR2 SVGIG (reference sequence). Trimming removed 3 bases from V and 6 bases from J, with 8 bases in between. The CDR3 has 11 amino acids. This TCR came from a woman between 50 and 59 years old who had recovered from COVID-19. The chain couples TRBV30 to TRBJ2-5; D is undetermined. The specimen was PBMCs or T cells enriched from blood (not recorded which). The CDR3 nucleotides are TGTGCCTGGAGGACGACAAAGACCCAGTACTTC. It specifies CAWRTTKTQYF.